This T cell receptor (beta chain) came from a study of T cells after yellow fever vaccination. Study-level background: For low cell numbers, libraries were made with SMART-Seq v4 Ultra Low Input.

MiXCR, run by TCRdb on the 5' RACE reads, gives a single entry per CDR3 protein. This table holds around 310,000 distinct CDR3 sequences, 3.5% to 4.5% found once. V lost 3 bases and J 8 bases, leaving 16 bases between the germline ends. The CDR3 consists of 14 residues. Germline values: CDR1 MDHEN, CDR2 SYDVKM. The source is a man between 18 and 29 years old who received the YFV17D yellow fever vaccine. The chain carries TRBV28 and TRBJ1-2; tentative D call: TRBD1 (5 bases). The sample consisted of PBMCs, taken 5 days after the yellow fever booster vaccination. CDR3 amino acids: CASSFVGLTWGYTF. The CDR3 DNA reads TGTGCCAGCAGTTTCGTGGGGCTTACATGGGGCTACACCTTC.